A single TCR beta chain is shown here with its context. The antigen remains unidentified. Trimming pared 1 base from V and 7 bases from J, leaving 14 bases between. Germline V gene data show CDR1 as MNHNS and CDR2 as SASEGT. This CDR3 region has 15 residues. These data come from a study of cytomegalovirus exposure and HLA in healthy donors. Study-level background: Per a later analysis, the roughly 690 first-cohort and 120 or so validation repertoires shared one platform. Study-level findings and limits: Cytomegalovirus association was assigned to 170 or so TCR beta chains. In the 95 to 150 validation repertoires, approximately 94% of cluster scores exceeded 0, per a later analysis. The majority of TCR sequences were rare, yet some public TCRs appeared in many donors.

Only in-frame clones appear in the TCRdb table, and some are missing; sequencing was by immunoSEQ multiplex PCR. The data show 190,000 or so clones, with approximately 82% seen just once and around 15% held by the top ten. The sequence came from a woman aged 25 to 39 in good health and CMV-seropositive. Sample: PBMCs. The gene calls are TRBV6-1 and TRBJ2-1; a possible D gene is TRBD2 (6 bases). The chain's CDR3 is CASSEEGGPWNEQFF. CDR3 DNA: TGTGCCAGCAGTGAAGAGGGAGGCCCTTGGAATGAGCAGTTCTTC.